This T cell receptor (beta chain) was identified during a study of cytomegalovirus exposure and HLA in healthy donors. PCR amplification relied on 60 Vbeta primers (plus 13 Jbeta primers). Here immunoSEQ multiplex PCR was the method, and the copy in TCRdb shows in-frame clones only, minus some. Of fewer than 200,000 clones listed, approximately 81% are singletons. With regard to this clone: Its antigen is unidentified.

Study-level findings and limits: Listed as cytomegalovirus-associated were 150 or so TCR beta chains. In presence/absence analyses, roughly uniform sequencing depth across donors was assumed. As a later analysis showed, several of the most significant clusters appeared to be linked to common viral pathogens. A later look showed TCR association rates differing by HLA locus, highest for DRB1 and lowest for HLA-C.

The specimen sequenced was PBMCs. This TCR derives from a woman aged 18-29 years in good health and CMV-seronegative.

The CDR3 here is CASSRSGTDTQYF. In DNA, the CDR3 is TGTGCCAGCAGTCGTAGCGGGACGGATACGCAGTATTTT. The chain links TRBV6-5 to TRBJ2-3, with 8 nucleotides matching TRBD2. Germline-derived CDR1 and CDR2 are MNHEY and SVGAGI. Germline trimming cut 5 bases from V and 6 bases from J; bases unmatched to any gene: 4. This CDR3 spans 13 amino acids.